This passage covers 3 T cell receptor beta chains from one sample sequenced in a study of beta chain features in type 1 diabetes. Expressed TCRB transcripts were sequenced after all isolated RNA was converted to cDNA. Clones were read by immunoSEQ multiplex PCR, and TCRdb kept only the in-frame ones, dropping some. The sample has roughly 700,000 clones, around an eighth seen once. These receptors' antigens are unknown. Study results and limitations: There was a moderate but significant shortening of TCRB CDR3s in all four CD4+ subsets of Type 1 diabetes patients.

The sequenced material came from naive CD4+ T cells from blood. The receptors shown here come from a man aged 18 to 29 with type 1 diabetes.

The genes are TRBV13 and TRBJ1-1; 8 nucleotides line up with TRBD1. The trim removed 5 bases at V and 10 bases at J, leaving 12 bases unmatched. Germline loops: CDR1 PRHDT, CDR2 FYEKMQ (reference sequence). This CDR3 spans 14 amino acids. CDR3 nucleotides: TGTGCCAGCAGCACCAAGGACAGGGAGGTTGGAGCTTTCTTT. Translated, it gives CASSTKDREVGAFF.

This chain connects TRBV28 to TRBJ2-7; a weak D match, TRBD1 (6 bases). The CDR3 totals 14 residues. In germline, CDR1 is MDHEN, CDR2 SYDVKM. V lost 6 bases and J 3 bases, leaving 15 bases between the germline ends. The CDR3 protein is CASRIQGFNYEQYF. The DNA of the CDR3 is TGTGCCAGCAGAATACAGGGTTTTAACTACGAGCAGTACTTC.

There are a few counts of this clone. The chain has TRBV7-9 and TRBJ1-4; no firm D call. Trimming removed 5 bases from V and 7 bases from J, with 8 bases in between. The CDR3 is made up of 12 amino acids. Per the germline V gene, CDR1 is SEHNR and CDR2 is FQNEAQ (reference sequence). CDR3 bases: TGTGCCAGCAGCAAGGAGATTGAAAAACTGTTTTTT. It translates to CASSKEIEKLFF.